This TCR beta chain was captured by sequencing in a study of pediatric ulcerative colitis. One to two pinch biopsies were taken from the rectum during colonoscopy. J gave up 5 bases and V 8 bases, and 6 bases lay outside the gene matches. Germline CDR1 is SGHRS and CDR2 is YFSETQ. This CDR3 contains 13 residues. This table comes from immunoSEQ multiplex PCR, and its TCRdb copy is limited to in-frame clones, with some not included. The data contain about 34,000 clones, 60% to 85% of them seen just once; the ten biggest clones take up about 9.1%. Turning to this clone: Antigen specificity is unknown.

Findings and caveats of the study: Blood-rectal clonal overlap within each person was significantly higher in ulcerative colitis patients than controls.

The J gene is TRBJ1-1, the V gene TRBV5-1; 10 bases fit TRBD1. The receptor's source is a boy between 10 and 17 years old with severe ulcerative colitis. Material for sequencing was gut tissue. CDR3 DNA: TGCGCCAGTTACCGGGACAGGGGAACTGAAGCTTTCTTT. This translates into CASYRDRGTEAFF.